The 9 T cell receptor beta chains listed next were all sequenced from one sample in a study of blood T cell repertoires in COVID-19. The data were produced by immunoSEQ multiplex PCR, yet TCRdb's version contains in-frame clones alone and is incomplete. The data hold 400,000 to 550,000 clones, with around 90% observed a single time. Material for sequencing was PBMCs or T cells enriched from blood (not recorded which). These receptors came from a woman in her late teens or twenties with acute COVID-19.

This clone came up once. The rearrangement joins TRBV12-3 or TRBV12-4 to TRBJ1-4, with 8 positions matching TRBD1. Trimming removed 6 bases from V and 8 bases from J; junction bases left unmatched: 5. CDR3 length: 13 residues. In DNA, the CDR3 is TGTGCCAGCAGCCTACAGGGGGGGGAAAAACTGTTTTTT. This codes for CASSLQGGEKLFF.

The chain has TRBV2 and TRBJ2-5; a weak D match, TRBD2 (7 bases). V was cut by 8 bases and J by 1 base, with 8 bases left in between. The CDR3 length is 12 residues. CDR1 is SNHLY and CDR2 is FYNNEI in the germline V gene. In DNA form, the CDR3 reads TGTGCCAGCCGGGGGGCCCAAGAGACCCAGTACTTC. Protein: CASRGAQETQYF.

The chain employs TRBV19 and TRBJ2-7, with 7 bases lining up with TRBD1. Per germline, CDR1 LNHDA and CDR2 SQIVND (reference sequence). The CDR3 loop spans 13 amino acids. The trim removed 4 bases at V and 5 bases at J, leaving 5 bases unmatched. CDR3 sequence: CASSRQGLHEQYF. CDR3 nucleotides: TGTGCCAGTAGTAGACAGGGTCTACACGAGCAGTACTTC.

The chain has TRBV28 and TRBJ1-4; 7 bases line up with TRBD1. CDR3 length: 15 residues. V shed 8 bases, J shed 2 bases, and the junction held 8 bases outside the gene matches. Germline CDR1 reads MDHEN; CDR2 reads SYDVKM. The CDR3 bases are TGTGCCAGCCAAACAGGGGTGGGGACTAATGAAAAACTGTTTTTT. It translates to CASQTGVGTNEKLFF. Based on the CDR3 plus reference TRBV28 and TRBJ1-4, the full variable domain is DVKVTQSSRYLVKRTGEKVFLECVQDMDHENMFWYRQDPGLGLRLIYFSYDVKMKEKGDIPEGYSVSREKKERFSLILESASTNQTSMYLCASQTGVGTNEKLFFGSGTQLSVL.

The rearrangement joins TRBV7-9 to TRBJ1-5, with D maybe TRBD1 (5 bases). V lost 4 bases and J lost 8, with 15 bases in between. The CDR3 sequence is 14 residues long. Per germline, CDR1 SEHNR and CDR2 FQNEAQ (reference sequence). The CDR3 DNA reads TGTGCCAGCAGCTCGTCCAGGGCGCTTGAGCCCCAGCATTTT. Translated, it gives CASSSSRALEPQHF.

The chain recombines TRBV19 with TRBJ2-1, with D perhaps matching TRBD1 (7 bases). Germline CDR1 reads LNHDA; CDR2 reads SQIVND (reference sequence). The CDR3 consists of 12 residues. Trimming left V 4 bases short and J 16 bases short, with 17 bases between. The CDR3, as DNA: TGTGCCAGTAGTACTGGATCAGGGGGGAATTTCTTC. Translating gives CASSTGSGGNFF.

The J gene is TRBJ1-5, the V gene TRBV7-2; D remains ambiguous. Trimming left V 2 bases short and J 5 bases short, with 7 bases between. Germline assignment: CDR1 SGHTA and CDR2 FQGNSA. The CDR3 is 13 amino acids. For the CDR3, the DNA is TGTGCCAGCAGCTTACTAGGTTATCAGCCCCAGCATTTT. Its protein is CASSLLGYQPQHF.

The rearrangement joins TRBV7-8 to TRBJ2-7, with D unresolved. Germline loops: CDR1 SGHVS, CDR2 FQNEAQ. V dropped 2 bases and J dropped 2 bases, with 10 bases sitting between them. This CDR3 comprises 14 residues. The CDR3 reads CASSLRDTTYEQYF. CDR3 sequence (DNA): TGTGCCAGCAGCTTAAGAGACACCACCTACGAGCAGTACTTC.

This sequence joins TRBV5-1 and TRBJ2-5; D call uncertain. Trimming shortened V by 1 base and J by 5 bases, and 9 bases separated the two germline ends. The CDR3 length is 13 residues. Germline V lookup: CDR1 SGHRS, CDR2 YFSETQ. The CDR3 spells CASSLHGWETQYF. CDR3 DNA: TGCGCCAGCAGCTTGCACGGGTGGGAGACCCAGTACTTC.